The sequence of this T cell receptor beta chain was determined in a study of blood T cell repertoires in COVID-19. Study information: PBMCs, B-cell-depleted T cells, or T cells provided the cDNA or gDNA that made up the material.

Germline V gene data show CDR1 as SEHNR and CDR2 as FQNEAQ (reference sequence). Deletions cut 11 bases from V and 2 bases from J, with 11 bases between. CDR3 length: 12 amino acids. The data were produced by immunoSEQ multiplex PCR, yet TCRdb's version contains in-frame clones alone and is incomplete. The sample holds about 50,000 clones; more than 85% are singletons and the top ten take about 16%. Source material: peripheral blood. This TCR was sampled from a human donor with active COVID-19. The donor label of this sample is uncertain. The V gene is TRBV7-9, the J gene TRBJ2-3; D possibly corresponds to TRBD2 (6 bases). CDR3 bases: TGTGCCTGCGGGAAAAACACAGATACGCAGTATTTT. It translates to CACGKNTDTQYF.